In its sample, the clone carrying this TCR beta chain was seen a few times. The antigen is not known. The data derive from a study of T cells in Graves' hyperthyroidism and ophthalmopathy. Study-level points and caveats: A model of 13 V-J features distinguished ophthalmopathy from stable hyperthyroidism. The model identified upcoming ophthalmopathy a median approximately seven months ahead of onset.

Together with thyroid ultrasound, orbital computed tomography, serum thyroxine and TRAb, clinical symptoms were used for diagnoses. Researchers took RNA transcripts and amplified the TCR beta CDR3 regions from them. In the first-round RT-PCR of the TCR CDR3, the HTBI primer set was used. From the multiplex PCR reads, TCRdb called clonotypes with MiXCR, one entry per CDR3 protein. Of 450,000 to 550,000 distinct CDR3 sequences in the sample, less than 25% are singletons; the top ten hold 10% to 12%. J gave up 6 bases and V 2 bases, and 6 bases lay outside the gene matches. This CDR3 comprises 14 residues. The germline V gene has CDR1 SNHLY and CDR2 FYNNEI.

The chain combines TRBV2 with TRBJ1-2; 7 bases are a match to TRBD1. The source is a woman aged 25 to 39 with Graves' ophthalmopathy. Sample: blood. CDR3 region: CASSERGGINGYTF. As DNA, the CDR3 is TGTGCCAGCAGTGAAAGAGGGGGCATTAATGGCTACACCTTC. The variable domain in full, with the rest retrieved from reference TRBV2 and TRBJ1-2, is EPEVTQTPSHQVTQMGQEVILRCVPISNHLYFYWYRQILGQKVEFLVSFYNNEISEKSEIFDDQFSVERPDGSNFTLKIRSTKLEDSAMYFCASSERGGINGYTFGSGTRLTVV.